The 13 T cell receptor beta chains listed next were all sequenced from one sample in a study of blood T cell repertoires in COVID-19. This table comes from immunoSEQ multiplex PCR, and its TCRdb copy is limited to in-frame clones, with some not included. This sample carries some 180,000 clones, roughly four fifths of them seen once, and the ten largest clones take 5.5% to 7.5%. The material sequenced was peripheral blood. The receptors were sampled from a human donor in a cohort sampled during active COVID-19.

The chain recombines TRBV4-2 with TRBJ2-1; D uncertain. V was pared by 0 bases and J by 6 bases, with 3 bases between. CDR1 is LGHNA and CDR2 is YNFKEQ in the germline V gene. CDR3 length: 12 amino acids. The CDR3: CASSQDGNEQFF. CDR3 nucleotide sequence: TGTGCCAGCAGCCAAGACGGCAATGAGCAGTTCTTC.

J is TRBJ1-2 and V is TRBV9; 7 bases are shared with TRBD1. The germline CDR1 and CDR2 sequences are SGDLS and YYNGEE. The CDR3 has 15 amino acids. The V gene end was trimmed by 5 bases and the J gene end by 4 bases; junction bases not matched to a gene: 11. This CDR3 is CASSSSGTAIYGYTF. The CDR3 DNA is TGTGCCAGCAGTTCTTCCGGGACAGCGATCTATGGCTACACCTTC.

The genes are TRBV7-6 and TRBJ2-2; D perhaps matches TRBD2 (5 bases). The CDR3 loop spans 16 amino acids. Germline V lookup: CDR1 SGHVS, CDR2 FNYEAQ. Between the trimmed V and J ends, which lost 1 base and 1 base, there was a span of 10 bases. As DNA, the CDR3 is TGTGCCAGCAGCTTAGGGCTAGCAGAGAACACCGGGGAGCTGTTTTTT. It encodes CASSLGLAENTGELFF.

This chain connects TRBV15 to TRBJ2-3; TRBD2 might be the D (6 bases). CDR3 length: 15 amino acids. V was cut by 7 bases and J by 0 bases, with 14 bases left in between. Germline V gives CDR1 LNHNV, CDR2 YYDKDF (reference sequence). CDR3 nucleotide sequence: TGTGCCACCAAGCCCAGCGGGCGGAGCACAGATACGCAGTATTTT. It encodes CATKPSGRSTDTQYF.

The genes are TRBV5-1 and TRBJ1-1, with D perhaps TRBD1 (6 bases). V was shortened by 0 bases and J by 0 bases, with 15 bases between the two germline ends. From germline, CDR1 is SGHRS and CDR2 YFSETQ. The CDR3 has 17 residues. This CDR3 is CASSLDLRDTLNTEAFF. The DNA of the CDR3 is TGCGCCAGCAGCTTGGACCTCCGGGACACCTTGAACACTGAAGCTTTCTTT.

In DNA, the CDR3 is TGTGCCAGCAGTTACGGGGGGAATATCATGGTGGTCGACACGTATGGCTACACCTTC. As protein: CASSYGGNIMVVDTYGYTF. The chain uses TRBV6-2 or TRBV6-3 and TRBJ1-2, with D perhaps TRBD1 (5 bases). Trimming cost V 2 bases and J 5 bases, with 27 bases left between them. This CDR3 has 19 residues. CDR1 and CDR2 (germline): MNHEY, SVGEGT.

This clone was detected once. The V and J genes are TRBV30 and TRBJ1-1, with TRBD1 matching 7 bases. The V segment lost 3 bases and the J segment 1 base; nucleotides outside the gene matches: 8. From germline, CDR1 is GTSNPN and CDR2 SVGIG (reference sequence). CDR3 length: 15 amino acids. CDR3 bases: TGTGCCTGGAGGGACCTGGGACAGTCGAACACTGAAGCTTTCTTT. This codes for CAWRDLGQSNTEAFF. Full variable domain (outside the CDR3, taken from reference TRBV30 and TRBJ1-1): SQTIHQWPATLVQPVGSPLSLECTVEGTSNPNLYWYRQAAGRGLQLLFYSVGIGQISSEVPQNLSASRPQDRQFILSSKKLLLSDSGFYLCAWRDLGQSNTEAFFGQGTRLTVV.

The chain joins TRBV7-8 to TRBJ1-5; D perhaps matches TRBD1 (5 bases). Deletions cut 3 bases from V and 3 bases from J, with 18 bases between. The V gene's germline CDR1 is SGHVS and CDR2 FQNEAQ. The CDR3 runs 17 residues. This CDR3 is CASSLFFRTRFNQPQHF. As DNA, the CDR3 is TGTGCCAGCAGCTTGTTTTTTAGGACACGCTTCAATCAGCCCCAGCATTTT.

This chain links TRBV7-8 with TRBJ2-7; D is perhaps TRBD1 (6 bases). The germline CDR1 and CDR2 sequences are SGHVS and FQNEAQ. Trimming shortened V by 4 bases and J by 1 base, and 14 bases separated the two germline ends. This CDR3 is 15 amino acids long. CDR3 protein: CASSSPLRGSYEQYF. CDR3 bases: TGTGCCAGCAGCTCCCCTCTGAGGGGGTCCTACGAGCAGTACTTC.

V is TRBV6-4 and J is TRBJ1-2; 9 bases align to TRBD1. Germline loops: CDR1 MRHNA, CDR2 SNTAGT. The CDR3 extends over 15 amino acids. J gave up 2 bases and V 4 bases, and 5 bases lay outside the gene matches. CDR3 nucleotide sequence: TGTGCCAGCAGTGTCGGGACAGGGAAAAACTATGGCTACACCTTC. Translating it yields CASSVGTGKNYGYTF.

This clone was detected many times. This chain uses TRBV7-3 with TRBJ2-2; the D is unclear. Trimming removed 3 bases from V and 6 bases from J, with 14 bases in between. Germline V gene lookup returns CDR1 SGHTA and CDR2 FQGTGA. This CDR3 has 15 amino acids. CDR3 nucleotides: TGTGCCAGCAGCTTGGTTGGCGGCGTCCCCGGGGAGCTGTTTTTT. The encoded protein is CASSLVGGVPGELFF.

J is TRBJ1-4 and V is TRBV2; 9 bases line up with TRBD1. V lost 6 bases, J lost 8 bases, and 4 bases stayed unmatched. Looked up from germline, CDR1 is SNHLY and CDR2 is FYNNEI. The CDR3 length is 13 residues. Here the CDR3 reads CASSPDRGEKLFF. The CDR3 bases are TGTGCCAGCAGCCCTGACAGGGGGGAAAAACTGTTTTTT.

This sequence joins TRBV29-1 and TRBJ1-2; a possible D gene is TRBD1 (6 bases). Trimming cost V 8 bases and J 3 bases, with 22 bases left between them. The CDR3 covers 15 residues. Germline CDR1 SQVTM, CDR2 ANQGSEA. The CDR3: CSTDTQRGGDYGYTF. In DNA form, the CDR3 reads TGCAGCACCGACACCCAGAGGGGGGGCGACTATGGCTACACCTTC. The full variable domain, its missing parts supplied by reference TRBV29-1 and TRBJ1-2, is SAVISQKPSRDICQRGTSLTIQCQVDSQVTMMFWYRQQPGQSLTLIATANQGSEATYESGFVIDKFPISRPNLTFSTLTVSNMSPEDSSIYLCSTDTQRGGDYGYTFGSGTRLTVV.